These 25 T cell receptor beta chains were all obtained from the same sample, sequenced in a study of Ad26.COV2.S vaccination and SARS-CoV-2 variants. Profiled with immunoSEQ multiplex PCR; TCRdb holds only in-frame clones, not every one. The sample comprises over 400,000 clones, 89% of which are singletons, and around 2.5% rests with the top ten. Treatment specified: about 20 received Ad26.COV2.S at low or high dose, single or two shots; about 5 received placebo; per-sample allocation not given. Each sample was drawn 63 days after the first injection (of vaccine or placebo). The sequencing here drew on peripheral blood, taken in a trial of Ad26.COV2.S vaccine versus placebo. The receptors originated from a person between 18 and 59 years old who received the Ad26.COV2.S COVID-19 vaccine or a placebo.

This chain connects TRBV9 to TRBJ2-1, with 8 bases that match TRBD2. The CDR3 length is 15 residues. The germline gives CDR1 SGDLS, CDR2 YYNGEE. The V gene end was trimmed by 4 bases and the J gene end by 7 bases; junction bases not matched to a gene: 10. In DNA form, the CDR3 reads TGTGCCAGCAGCCCCACCGGGAGGGCAGTAAATGAGCAGTTCTTC. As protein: CASSPTGRAVNEQFF.

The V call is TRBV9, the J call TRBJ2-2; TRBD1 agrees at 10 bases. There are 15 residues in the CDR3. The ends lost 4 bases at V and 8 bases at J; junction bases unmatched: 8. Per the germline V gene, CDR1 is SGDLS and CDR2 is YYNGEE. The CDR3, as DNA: TGTGCCAGCAGCACCCGGGACAGGGGTCCGGGGGAGCTGTTTTTT. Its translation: CASSTRDRGPGELFF.

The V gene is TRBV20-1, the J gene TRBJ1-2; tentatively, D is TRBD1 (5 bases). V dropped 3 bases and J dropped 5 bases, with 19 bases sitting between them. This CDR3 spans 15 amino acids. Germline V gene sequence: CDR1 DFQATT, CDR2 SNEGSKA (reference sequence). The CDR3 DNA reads TGCAGTGCTAGTGGGTTGGGCAGGACAACTTATGGCTACACCTTC. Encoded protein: CSASGLGRTTYGYTF.

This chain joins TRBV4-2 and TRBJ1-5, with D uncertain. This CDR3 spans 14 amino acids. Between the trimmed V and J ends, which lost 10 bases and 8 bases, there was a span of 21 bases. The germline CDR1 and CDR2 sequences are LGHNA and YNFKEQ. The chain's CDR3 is CATAIKAGGEPQHF. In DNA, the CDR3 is TGTGCCACCGCAATAAAGGCGGGCGGGGAGCCCCAGCATTTT.

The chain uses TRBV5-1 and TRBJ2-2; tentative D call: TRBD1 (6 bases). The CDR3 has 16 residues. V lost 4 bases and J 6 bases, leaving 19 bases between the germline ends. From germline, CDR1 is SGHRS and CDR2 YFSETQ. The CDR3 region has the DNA TGCGCCAGCAGCCCAGGGGATTACCCCGGACCCGGGGAGCTGTTTTTT. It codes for CASSPGDYPGPGELFF.

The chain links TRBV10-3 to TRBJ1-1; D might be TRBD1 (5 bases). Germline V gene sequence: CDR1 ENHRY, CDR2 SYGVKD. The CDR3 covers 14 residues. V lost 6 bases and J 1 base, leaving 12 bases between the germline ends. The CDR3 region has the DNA TGTGCCATCAGGGGGCCGGGGGAGAACACTGAAGCTTTCTTT. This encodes CAIRGPGENTEAFF.

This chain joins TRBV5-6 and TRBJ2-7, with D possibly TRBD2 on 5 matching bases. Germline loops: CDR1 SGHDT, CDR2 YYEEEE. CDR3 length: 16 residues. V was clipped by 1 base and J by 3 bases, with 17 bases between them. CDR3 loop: CASSLLTGSWNYEQYV. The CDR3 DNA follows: TGTGCCAGCAGCTTGCTTACGGGGTCCTGGAACTACGAGCAGTACGTC.

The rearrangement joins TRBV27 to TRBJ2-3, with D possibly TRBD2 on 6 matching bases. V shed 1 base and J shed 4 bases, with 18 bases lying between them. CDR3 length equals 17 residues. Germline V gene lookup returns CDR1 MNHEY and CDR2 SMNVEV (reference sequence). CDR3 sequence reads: CASSLFSLLRGADTQYF. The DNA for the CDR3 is TGTGCCAGCAGTTTATTTTCTCTACTTCGCGGGGCAGATACGCAGTATTTT.

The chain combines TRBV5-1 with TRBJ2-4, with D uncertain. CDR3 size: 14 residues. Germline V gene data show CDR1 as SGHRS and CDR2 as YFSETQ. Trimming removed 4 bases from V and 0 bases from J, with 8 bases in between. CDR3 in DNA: TGCGCCAGCAGCGCAACAGTAGCCAAAAACATTCAGTACTTC. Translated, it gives CASSATVAKNIQYF.

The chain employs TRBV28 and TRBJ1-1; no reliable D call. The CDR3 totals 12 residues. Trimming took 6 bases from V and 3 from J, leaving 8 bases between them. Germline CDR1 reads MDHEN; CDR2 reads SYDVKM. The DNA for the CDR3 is TGTGCCAGCAGCCCCACGTACACTGAAGCTTTCTTT. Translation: CASSPTYTEAFF.

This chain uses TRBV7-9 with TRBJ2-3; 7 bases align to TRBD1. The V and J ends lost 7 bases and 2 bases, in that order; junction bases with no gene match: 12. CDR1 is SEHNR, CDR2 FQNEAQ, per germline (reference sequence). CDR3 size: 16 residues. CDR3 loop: CASTTKGQDITDTQYF. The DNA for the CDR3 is TGTGCCAGCACCACCAAAGGACAGGACATCACAGATACGCAGTATTTT.

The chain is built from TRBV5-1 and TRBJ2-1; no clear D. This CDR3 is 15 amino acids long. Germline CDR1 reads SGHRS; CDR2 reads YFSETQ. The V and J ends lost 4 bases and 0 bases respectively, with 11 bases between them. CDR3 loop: CASSRVGYSYNEQFF. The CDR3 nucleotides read TGCGCCAGCAGCCGGGTAGGATACTCCTACAATGAGCAGTTCTTC.

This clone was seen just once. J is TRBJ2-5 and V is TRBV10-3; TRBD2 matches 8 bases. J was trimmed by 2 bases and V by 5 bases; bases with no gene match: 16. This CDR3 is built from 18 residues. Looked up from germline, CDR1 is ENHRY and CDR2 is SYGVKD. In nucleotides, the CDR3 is TGTGCCATCAGTCCTGACGGGCGGGAGCGGGAGCCACAAGAGACCCAGTACTTC. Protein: CAISPDGREREPQETQYF.

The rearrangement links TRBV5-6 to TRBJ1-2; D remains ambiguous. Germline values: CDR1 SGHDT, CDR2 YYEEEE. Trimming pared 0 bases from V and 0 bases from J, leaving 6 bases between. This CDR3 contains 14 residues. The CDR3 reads CASSLGGANYGYTF. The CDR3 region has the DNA TGTGCCAGCAGCTTGGGAGGCGCTAACTATGGCTACACCTTC.

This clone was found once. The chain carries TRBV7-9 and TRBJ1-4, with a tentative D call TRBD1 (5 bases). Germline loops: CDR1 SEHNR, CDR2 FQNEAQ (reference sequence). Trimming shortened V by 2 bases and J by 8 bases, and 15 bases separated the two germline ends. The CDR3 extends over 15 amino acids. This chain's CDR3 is CASSLIQDGEEKLFF. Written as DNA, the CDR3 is TGTGCCAGCAGCTTAATACAGGATGGGGAGGAAAAACTGTTTTTT.

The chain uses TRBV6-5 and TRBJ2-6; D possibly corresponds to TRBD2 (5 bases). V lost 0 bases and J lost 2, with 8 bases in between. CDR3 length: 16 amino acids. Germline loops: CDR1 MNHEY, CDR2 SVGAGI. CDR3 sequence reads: CASSYSSRAGANVLTF. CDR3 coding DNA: TGTGCCAGCAGTTACTCGTCGAGGGCTGGGGCCAACGTCCTGACTTTC.

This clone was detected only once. This chain's CDR3 is CASSVGRGLRTDTQYF. The CDR3, as DNA: TGTGCCAGCAGCGTAGGACGGGGACTACGCACAGATACGCAGTATTTT. V usage is TRBV9 and J usage is TRBJ2-3; 7 positions agree with TRBD2. This CDR3 is built from 16 residues. Trimming at V came to 0 bases and at J to 1 base, leaving 5 bases not matched to a gene. Germline CDR1 and CDR2: SGDLS and YYNGEE.

In DNA form, the CDR3 reads TGTGCCAGCAGTTTGGCCCCCTATCAGCCCCAGCATTTT. This codes for CASSLAPYQPQHF. V usage is TRBV12-3 or TRBV12-4 and J usage is TRBJ1-5; D is undetermined. The ends were cut back, 3 bases at V and 5 bases at J, with 8 bases in the middle. The CDR3 length is 13 residues.

The CDR3 region has the DNA TGTGCCAGCAGCCGGACTAGCGAGTACAATGAGCAGTTCTTC. Its protein is CASSRTSEYNEQFF. The chain combines TRBV21-1 with TRBJ2-1; TRBD2, as called in the table, went unchecked against the DNA. TRBV21-1 corresponds to a pseudogene. CDR3 length: 14 residues.

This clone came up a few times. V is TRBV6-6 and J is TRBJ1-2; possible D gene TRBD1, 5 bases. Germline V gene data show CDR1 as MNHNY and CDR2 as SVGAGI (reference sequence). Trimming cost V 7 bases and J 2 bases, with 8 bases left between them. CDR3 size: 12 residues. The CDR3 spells CASMGVNYGYTF. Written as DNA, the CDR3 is TGTGCCAGCATGGGGGTAAACTATGGCTACACCTTC.

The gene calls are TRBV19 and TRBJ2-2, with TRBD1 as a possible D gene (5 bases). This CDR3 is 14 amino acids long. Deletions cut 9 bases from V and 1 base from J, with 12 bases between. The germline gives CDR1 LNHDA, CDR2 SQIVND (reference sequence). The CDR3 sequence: CASRWQGNTGELFF. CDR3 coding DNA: TGTGCCAGCCGTTGGCAGGGGAACACCGGGGAGCTGTTTTTT.

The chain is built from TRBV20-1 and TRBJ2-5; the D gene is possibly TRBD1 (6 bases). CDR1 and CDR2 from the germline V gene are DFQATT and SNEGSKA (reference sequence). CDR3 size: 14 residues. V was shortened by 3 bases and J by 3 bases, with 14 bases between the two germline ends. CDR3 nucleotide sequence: TGCAGTGCTAGTATGGGACACGGGGAAGAGACCCAGTACTTC. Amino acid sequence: CSASMGHGEETQYF.

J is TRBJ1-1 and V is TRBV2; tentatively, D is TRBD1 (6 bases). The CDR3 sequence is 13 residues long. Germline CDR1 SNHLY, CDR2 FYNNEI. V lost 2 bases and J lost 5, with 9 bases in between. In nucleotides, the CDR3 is TGTGCCAGCAGTGAACAGGGGTGGACTGAAGCTTTCTTT. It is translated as CASSEQGWTEAFF.

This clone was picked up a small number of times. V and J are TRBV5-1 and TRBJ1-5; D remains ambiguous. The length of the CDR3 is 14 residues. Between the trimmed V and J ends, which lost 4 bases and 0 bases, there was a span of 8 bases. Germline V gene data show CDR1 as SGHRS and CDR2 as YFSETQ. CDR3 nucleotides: TGCGCCAGCAGCGGGGTCATTAGCAATCAGCCCCAGCATTTT. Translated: CASSGVISNQPQHF.

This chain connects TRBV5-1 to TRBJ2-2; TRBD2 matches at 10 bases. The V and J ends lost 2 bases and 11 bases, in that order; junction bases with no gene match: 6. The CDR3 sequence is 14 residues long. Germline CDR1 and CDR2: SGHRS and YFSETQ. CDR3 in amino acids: CASSLRPSGGELFF. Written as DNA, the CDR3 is TGCGCCAGCAGCTTAAGGCCTAGCGGGGGAGAGCTGTTTTTT.